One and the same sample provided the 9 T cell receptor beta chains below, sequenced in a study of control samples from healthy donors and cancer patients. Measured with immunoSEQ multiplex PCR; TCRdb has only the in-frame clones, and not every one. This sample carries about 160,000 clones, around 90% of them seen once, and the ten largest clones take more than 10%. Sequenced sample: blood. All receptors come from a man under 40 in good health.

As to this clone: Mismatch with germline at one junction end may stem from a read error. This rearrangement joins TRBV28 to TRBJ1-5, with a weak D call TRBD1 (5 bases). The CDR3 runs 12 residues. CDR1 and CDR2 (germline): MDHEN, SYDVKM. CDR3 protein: CASSLGGRTRDF. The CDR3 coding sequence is TGTGCCAGCAGTTTAGGGGGACGCACCCGGGATTTT.

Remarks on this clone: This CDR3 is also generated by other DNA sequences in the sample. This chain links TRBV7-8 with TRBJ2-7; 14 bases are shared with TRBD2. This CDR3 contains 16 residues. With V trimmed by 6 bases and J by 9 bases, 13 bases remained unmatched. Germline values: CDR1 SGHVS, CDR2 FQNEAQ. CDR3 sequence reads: CASSRRMGLAGDLQYF. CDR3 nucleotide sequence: TGTGCCAGCAGTCGGCGAATGGGACTAGCGGGAGATTTGCAGTACTTC.

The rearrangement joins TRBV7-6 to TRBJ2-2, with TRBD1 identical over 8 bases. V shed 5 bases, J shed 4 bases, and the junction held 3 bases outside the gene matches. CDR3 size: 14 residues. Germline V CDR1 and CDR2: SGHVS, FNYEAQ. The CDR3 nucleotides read TGTGCCAGCAGCCAGGGGGCGTCCACCGGGGAGCTGTTTTTT. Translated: CASSQGASTGELFF.

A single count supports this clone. The chain's CDR3 is CASGLYNEQFF. CDR3 nucleotides: TGTGCCAGCGGTTTGTACAATGAGCAGTTCTTC. The gene calls are TRBV2 and TRBJ2-1; unclear D gene. V was cut by 8 bases and J by 4 bases, with 6 bases left in between. This CDR3 spans 11 amino acids. Germline CDR1 and CDR2: SNHLY and FYNNEI. Full variable domain (remainder filled in from reference TRBV2 and TRBJ2-1): EPEVTQTPSHQVTQMGQEVILRCVPISNHLYFYWYRQILGQKVEFLVSFYNNEISEKSEIFDDQFSVERPDGSNFTLKIRSTKLEDSAMYFCASGLYNEQFFGPGTRLTVL.

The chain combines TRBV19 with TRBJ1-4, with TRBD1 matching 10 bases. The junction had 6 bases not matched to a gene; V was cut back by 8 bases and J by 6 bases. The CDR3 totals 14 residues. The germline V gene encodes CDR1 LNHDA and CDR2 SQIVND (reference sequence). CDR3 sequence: CASDAGTGDEKLFF. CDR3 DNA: TGTGCCAGTGATGCCGGGACAGGGGATGAAAAACTGTTTTTT.

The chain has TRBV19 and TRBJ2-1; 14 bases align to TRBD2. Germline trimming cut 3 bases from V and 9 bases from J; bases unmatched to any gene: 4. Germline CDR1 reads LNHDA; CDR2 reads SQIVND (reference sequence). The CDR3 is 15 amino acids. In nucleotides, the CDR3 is TGTGCCAGTAGTATGGGACTAGCGGGAGTACGTGAGCAGTTCTTC. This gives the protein CASSMGLAGVREQFF.

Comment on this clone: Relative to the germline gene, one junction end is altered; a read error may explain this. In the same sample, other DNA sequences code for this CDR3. In DNA, the CDR3 is TGCGCCAGCAGCTTGGGGGAAGGGAGAGTCACCGGGGAGCTATTTTTT. Protein product: CASSLGEGRVTGELFF. The V gene is TRBV5-1, the J gene TRBJ2-2; a weak D match, TRBD2 (5 bases). Germline CDR1 is SGHRS and CDR2 is YFSETQ. The CDR3 consists of 16 residues.

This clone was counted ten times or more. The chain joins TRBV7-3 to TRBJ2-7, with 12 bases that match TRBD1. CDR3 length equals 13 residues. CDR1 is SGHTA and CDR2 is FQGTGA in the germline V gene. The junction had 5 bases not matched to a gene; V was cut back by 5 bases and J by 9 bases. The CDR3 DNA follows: TGTGCCAGCAGCACGGGACAGGGGGCAGTGCAGTACTTC. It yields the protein CASSTGQGAVQYF.

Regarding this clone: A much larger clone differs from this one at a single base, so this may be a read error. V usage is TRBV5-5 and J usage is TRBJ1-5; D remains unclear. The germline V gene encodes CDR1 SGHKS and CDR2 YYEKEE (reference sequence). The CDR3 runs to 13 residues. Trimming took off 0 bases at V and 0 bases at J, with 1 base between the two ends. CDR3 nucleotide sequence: TGTGCCAGCAGCTTGGATAGCAATCAGCCCCAGCATTTT. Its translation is CASSLDSNQPQHF.